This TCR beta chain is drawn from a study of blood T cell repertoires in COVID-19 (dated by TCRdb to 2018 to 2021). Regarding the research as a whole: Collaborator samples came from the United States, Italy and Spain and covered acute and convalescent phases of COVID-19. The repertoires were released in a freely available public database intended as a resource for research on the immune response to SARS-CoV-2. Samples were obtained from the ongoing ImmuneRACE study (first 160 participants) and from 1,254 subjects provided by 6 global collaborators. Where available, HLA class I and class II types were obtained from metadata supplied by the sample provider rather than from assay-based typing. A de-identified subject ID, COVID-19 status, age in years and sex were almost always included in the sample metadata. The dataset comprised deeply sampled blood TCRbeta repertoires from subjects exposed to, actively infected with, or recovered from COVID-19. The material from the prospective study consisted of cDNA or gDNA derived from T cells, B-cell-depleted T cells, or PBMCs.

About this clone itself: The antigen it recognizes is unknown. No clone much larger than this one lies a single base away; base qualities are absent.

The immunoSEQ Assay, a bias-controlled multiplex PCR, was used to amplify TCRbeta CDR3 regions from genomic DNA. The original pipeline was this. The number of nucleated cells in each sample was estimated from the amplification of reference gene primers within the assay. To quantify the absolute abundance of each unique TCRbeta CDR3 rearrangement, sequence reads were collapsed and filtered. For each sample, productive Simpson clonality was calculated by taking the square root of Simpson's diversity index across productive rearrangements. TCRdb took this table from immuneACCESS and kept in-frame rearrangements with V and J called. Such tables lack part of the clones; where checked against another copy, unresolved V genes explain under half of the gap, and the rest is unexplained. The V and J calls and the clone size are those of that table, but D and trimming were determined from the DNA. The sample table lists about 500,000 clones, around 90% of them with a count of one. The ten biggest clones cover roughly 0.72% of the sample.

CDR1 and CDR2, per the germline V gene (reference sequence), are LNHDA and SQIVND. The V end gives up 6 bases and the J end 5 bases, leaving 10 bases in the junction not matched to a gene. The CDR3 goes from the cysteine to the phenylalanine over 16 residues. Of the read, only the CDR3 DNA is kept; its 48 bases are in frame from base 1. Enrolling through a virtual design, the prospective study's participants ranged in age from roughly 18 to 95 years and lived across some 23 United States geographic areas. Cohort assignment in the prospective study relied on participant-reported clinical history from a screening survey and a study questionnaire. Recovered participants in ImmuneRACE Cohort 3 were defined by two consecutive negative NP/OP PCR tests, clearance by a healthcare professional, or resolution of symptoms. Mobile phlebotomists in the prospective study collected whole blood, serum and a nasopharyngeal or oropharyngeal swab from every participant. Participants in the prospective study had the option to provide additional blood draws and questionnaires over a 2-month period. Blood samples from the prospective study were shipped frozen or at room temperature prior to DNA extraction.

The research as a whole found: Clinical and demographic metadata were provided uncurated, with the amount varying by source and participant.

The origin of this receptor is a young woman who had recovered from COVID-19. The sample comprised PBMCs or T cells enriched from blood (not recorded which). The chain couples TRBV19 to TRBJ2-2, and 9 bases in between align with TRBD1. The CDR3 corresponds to CASSSPGQGVTGELFF. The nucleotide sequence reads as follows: TGTGCCAGTAGCTCCCCGGGACAGGGTGTTACCGGGGAGCTGTTTTTT.